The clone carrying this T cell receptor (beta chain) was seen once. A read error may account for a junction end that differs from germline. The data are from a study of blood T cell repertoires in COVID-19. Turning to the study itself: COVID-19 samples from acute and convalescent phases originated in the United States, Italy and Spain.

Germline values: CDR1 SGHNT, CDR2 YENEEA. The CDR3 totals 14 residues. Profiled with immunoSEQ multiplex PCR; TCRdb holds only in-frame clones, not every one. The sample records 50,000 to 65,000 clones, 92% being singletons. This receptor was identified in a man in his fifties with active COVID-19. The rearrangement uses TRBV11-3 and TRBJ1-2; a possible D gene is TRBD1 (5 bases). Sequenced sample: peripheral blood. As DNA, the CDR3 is TGTGCCAGCAGATTAGGGTCGGGGGACTATGGCTACACCTTC. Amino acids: CASRLGSGDYGYTF.